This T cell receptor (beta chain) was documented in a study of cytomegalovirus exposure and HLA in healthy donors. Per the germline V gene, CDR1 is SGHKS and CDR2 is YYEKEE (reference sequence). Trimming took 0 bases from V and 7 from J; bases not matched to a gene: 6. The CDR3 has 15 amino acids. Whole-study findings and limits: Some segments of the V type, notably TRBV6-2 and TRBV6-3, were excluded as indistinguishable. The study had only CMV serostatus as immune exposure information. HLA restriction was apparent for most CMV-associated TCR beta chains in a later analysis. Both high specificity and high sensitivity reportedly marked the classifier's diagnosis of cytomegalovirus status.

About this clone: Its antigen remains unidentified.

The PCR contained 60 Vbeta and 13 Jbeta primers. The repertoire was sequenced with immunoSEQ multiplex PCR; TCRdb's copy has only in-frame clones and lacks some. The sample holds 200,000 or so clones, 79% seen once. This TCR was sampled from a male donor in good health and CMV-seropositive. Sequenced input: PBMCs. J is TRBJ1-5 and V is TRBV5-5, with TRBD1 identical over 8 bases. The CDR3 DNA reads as TGTGCCAGCAGCTTGGTGCAGGGGGCGATCCAGCCCCAGCATTTT. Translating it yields CASSLVQGAIQPQHF.